This TCR beta chain originates from a study of identical twins. The V gene's germline CDR1 is DFQATT and CDR2 SNEGSKA (reference sequence). V gave up 5 bases and J gave up 0 bases, with 13 bases separating them. This CDR3 is 14 amino acids long. Each CDR3 protein gets one entry after TCRdb re-called the 5' RACE reads with MiXCR. The data contain about 690,000 distinct CDR3 sequences, roughly 6.2% of them singletons. With no exceptions, donors were healthy Caucasians. This clonotype was seen ten or more times. The receptor's source is a man between 18 and 35 years old in good health. The chain couples TRBV20-1 to TRBJ1-1; D not resolved. Input material: naive T cells sorted from blood. The CDR3 is CSALLGQMNTEAFF. The CDR3 DNA follows: TGCAGTGCTTTGTTAGGGCAAATGAACACTGAAGCTTTCTTT.